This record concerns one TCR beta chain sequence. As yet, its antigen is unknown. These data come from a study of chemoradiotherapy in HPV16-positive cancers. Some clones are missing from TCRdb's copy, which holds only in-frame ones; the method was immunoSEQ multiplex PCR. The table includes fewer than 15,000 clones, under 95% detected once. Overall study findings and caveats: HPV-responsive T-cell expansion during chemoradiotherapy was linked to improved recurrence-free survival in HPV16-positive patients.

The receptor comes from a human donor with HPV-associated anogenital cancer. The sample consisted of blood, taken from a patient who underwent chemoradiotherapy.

In DNA form, the CDR3 reads TGTGCCAGCAGTTTAAAGGCTAGCGGGGGGTTGGAGACCCAGTACTTC. Encoded protein: CASSLKASGGLETQYF. This rearrangement joins TRBV27 to TRBJ2-5, with 11 bases aligning to TRBD2. This CDR3 comprises 16 residues. Trimming took 2 bases from V and 5 from J; bases not matched to a gene: 7. Germline CDR1 MNHEY, CDR2 SMNVEV (reference sequence).